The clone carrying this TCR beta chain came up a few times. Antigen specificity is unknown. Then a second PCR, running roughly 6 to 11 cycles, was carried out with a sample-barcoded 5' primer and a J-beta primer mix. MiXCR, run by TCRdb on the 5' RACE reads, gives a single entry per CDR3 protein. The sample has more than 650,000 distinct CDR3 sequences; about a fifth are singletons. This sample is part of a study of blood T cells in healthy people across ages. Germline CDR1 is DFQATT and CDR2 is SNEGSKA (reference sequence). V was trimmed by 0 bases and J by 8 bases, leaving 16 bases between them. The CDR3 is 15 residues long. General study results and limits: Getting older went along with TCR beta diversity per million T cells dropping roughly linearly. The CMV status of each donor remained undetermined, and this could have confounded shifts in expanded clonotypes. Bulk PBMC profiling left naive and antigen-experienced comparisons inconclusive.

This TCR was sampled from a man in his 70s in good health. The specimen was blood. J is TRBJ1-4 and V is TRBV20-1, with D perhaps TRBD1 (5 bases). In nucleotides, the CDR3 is TGCAGTGCTAGAGATCTCAAAGGGGCGGGGGAAAAACTGTTTTTT. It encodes CSARDLKGAGEKLFF.